This TCR beta chain was identified in a study of response to subunit inactivated influenza vaccine. This CDR3 contains 14 residues. Germline CDR1 DFQATT, CDR2 SNEGSKA (reference sequence). The ends were cut back, 3 bases at V and 7 bases at J, with 15 bases in the middle. TCRdb analysed the RT-PCR reads with MiXCR anew, one entry per CDR3 protein. Of 650,000 or so distinct CDR3 sequences detected, 11% to 15% appear once; the ten largest clones hold less than 9%. As regards this clonotype: Its antigen is not identified.

Study findings and constraints: Authors suggested each seasonal influenza vaccination recruits few new T cells.

The chain couples TRBV20-1 to TRBJ1-4; D not certain. The sample here was PBMCs from blood, taken roughly 2 weeks before vaccination. The clonotype was recovered from a man aged 50 to 59 who received an inactivated influenza vaccine. CDR3 sequence (DNA): TGCAGTGCTAGCTCCGACCGGAGGGTTGAAAAACTGTTTTTT. Protein: CSASSDRRVEKLFF.